The clone carrying this T cell receptor (beta chain) was counted between two and nine times. What it binds is unknown. The sample comes from a study of T-cell memory formation after mild COVID-19. Study background: TCR clusters showed largely donor specificity.

General study findings and limits: Pre-infection memory held some responding clones, suggesting pre-existing cross-reactive T cells responded. Those CD4+ clones that contracted were mainly in CM and EM (CD8+ ones in EMRA).

TCRalpha and TCRbeta libraries used 5'RACE with constant-segment primers and UMIs. MiXCR, applied by TCRdb to the 5' RACE reads, yields one record per CDR3 protein. The sample contains roughly 150,000 distinct CDR3 sequences, about 14% of which appear only once. The V end was cut by 6 bases, the J end by 2 bases, with 10 bases between. The CDR3 has 12 residues. Germline-derived CDR1 and CDR2 are SQVTM and ANQGSEA. Material: PBMCs or a T cell subset sorted from them (not recorded which). The origin of this receptor is an adult woman who had mild COVID-19 (a few samples of this study predate the infection). Cell type and time point are not known. V usage is TRBV29-1 and J usage is TRBJ1-2; the D is unclear. CDR3 residues: CSVFDGNYGYTF. The CDR3 DNA is TGCAGCGTCTTCGACGGCAACTATGGCTACACCTTC.